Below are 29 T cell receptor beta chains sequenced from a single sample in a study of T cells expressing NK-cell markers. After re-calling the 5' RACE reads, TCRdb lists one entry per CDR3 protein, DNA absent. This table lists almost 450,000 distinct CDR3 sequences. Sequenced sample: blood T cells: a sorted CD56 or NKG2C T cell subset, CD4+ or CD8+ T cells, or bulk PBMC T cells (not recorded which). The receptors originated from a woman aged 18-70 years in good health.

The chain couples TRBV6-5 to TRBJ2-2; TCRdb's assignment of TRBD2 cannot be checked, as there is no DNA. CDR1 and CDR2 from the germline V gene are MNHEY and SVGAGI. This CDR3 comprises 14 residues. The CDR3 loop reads CASSSWSGTGELFF.

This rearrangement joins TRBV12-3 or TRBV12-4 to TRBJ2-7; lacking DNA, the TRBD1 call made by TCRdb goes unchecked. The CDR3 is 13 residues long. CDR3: CASSLRGPSEQYF.

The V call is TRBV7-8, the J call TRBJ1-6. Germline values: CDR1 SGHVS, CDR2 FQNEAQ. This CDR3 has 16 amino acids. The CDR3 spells CASSLEGRSYNSPLHF.

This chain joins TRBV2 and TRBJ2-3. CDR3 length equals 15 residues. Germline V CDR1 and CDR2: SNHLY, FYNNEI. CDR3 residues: CASSVEFTRTDTQYF. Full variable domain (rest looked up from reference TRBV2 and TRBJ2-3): EPEVTQTPSHQVTQMGQEVILRCVPISNHLYFYWYRQILGQKVEFLVSFYNNEISEKSEIFDDQFSVERPDGSNFTLKIRSTKLEDSAMYFCASSVEFTRTDTQYFGPGTRLTVL.

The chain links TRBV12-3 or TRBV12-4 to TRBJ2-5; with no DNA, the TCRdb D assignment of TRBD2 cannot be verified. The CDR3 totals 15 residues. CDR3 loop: CASSPWEGSGETQYF.

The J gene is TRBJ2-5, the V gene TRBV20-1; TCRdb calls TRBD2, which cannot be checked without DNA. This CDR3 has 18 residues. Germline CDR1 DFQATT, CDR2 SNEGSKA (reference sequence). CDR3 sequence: CSARAPTSAGGFQETQYF.

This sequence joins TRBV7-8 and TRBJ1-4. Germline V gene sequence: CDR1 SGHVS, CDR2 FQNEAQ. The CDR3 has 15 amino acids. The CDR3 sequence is CASSLFSGTNEKLFF. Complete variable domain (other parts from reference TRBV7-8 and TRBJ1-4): GAGVSQSPRYKVAKRGQDVALRCDPISGHVSLFWYQQALGQGPEFLTYFQNEAQLDKSGLPSDRFFAERPEGSVSTLKIQRTQQEDSAVYLCASSLFSGTNEKLFFGSGTQLSVL.

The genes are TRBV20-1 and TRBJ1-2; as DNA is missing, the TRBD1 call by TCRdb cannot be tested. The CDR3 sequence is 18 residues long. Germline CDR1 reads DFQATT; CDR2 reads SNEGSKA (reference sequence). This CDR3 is CSARDNGRHPGRTYGYTF.

This chain's CDR3 is CSARAPWRASGELFF. The chain employs TRBV20-1 and TRBJ2-2; TCRdb returns TRBD2, unconfirmable since there is no DNA. The germline V gene encodes CDR1 DFQATT and CDR2 SNEGSKA (reference sequence). CDR3 length: 15 amino acids.

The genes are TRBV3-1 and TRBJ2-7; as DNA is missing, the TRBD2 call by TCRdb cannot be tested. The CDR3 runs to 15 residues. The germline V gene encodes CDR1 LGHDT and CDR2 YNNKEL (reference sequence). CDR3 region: CASSRGLGTSGEQYF.

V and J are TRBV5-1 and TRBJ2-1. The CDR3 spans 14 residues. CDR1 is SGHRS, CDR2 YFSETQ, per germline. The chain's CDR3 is CASKLQASYNEQFF.

CDR3 loop: CASLPYRGGPETQYF. The rearrangement joins TRBV5-1 to TRBJ2-5; TCRdb proposes TRBD2, but this gene call is untestable without DNA. CDR3 length: 15 residues. Germline V gene data show CDR1 as SGHRS and CDR2 as YFSETQ.

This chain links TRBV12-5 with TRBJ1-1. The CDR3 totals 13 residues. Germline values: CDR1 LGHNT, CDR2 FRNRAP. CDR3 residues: CASGLVLTSEAFF.

CDR3 region: CASSYASSPYGYTF. J is TRBJ1-2 and V is TRBV6-5. The CDR3 length is 14 residues. Germline CDR1 and CDR2: MNHEY and SVGAGI.

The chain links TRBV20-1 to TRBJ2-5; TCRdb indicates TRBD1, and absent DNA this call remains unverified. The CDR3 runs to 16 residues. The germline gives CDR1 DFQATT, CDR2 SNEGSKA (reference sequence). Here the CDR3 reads CSANNPGTGGPETQYF.

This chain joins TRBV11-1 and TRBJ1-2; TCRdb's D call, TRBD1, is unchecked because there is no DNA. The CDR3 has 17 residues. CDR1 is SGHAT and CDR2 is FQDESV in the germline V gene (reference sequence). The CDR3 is CASSPAGTGGVGAGYTF.

CDR3 loop: CASSGAVQETQYF. The V gene is TRBV5-1, the J gene TRBJ2-5; TCRdb reports TRBD1, a call that lacks DNA to check it against. This CDR3 spans 13 amino acids. Germline loops: CDR1 SGHRS, CDR2 YFSETQ.

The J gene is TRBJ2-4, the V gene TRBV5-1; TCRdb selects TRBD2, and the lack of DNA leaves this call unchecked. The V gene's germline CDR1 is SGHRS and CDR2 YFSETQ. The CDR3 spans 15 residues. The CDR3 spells CASRLTSGNSNIQYF.

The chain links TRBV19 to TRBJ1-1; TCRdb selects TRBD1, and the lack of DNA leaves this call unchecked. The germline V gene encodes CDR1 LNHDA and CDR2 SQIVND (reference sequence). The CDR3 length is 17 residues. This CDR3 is CASGNRGLSPLNTEAFF.

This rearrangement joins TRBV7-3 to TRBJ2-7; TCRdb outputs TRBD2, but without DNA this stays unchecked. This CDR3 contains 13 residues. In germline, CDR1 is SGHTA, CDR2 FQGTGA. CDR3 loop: CASSLNARNEQYF.

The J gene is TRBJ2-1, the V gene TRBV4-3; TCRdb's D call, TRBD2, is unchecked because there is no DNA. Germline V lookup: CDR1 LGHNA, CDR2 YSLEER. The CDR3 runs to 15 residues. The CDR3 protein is CASSQVLRGGNEQFF.

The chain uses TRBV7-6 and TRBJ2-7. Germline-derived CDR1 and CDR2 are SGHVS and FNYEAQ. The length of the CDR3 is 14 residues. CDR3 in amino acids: CASMLGGGRYEQYF.

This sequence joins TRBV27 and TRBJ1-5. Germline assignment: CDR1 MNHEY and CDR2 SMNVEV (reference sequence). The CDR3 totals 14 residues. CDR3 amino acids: CASSLLGPNQPQHF.

CDR3 region: CASSSAGTSPETQYF. The chain is built from TRBV5-1 and TRBJ2-5; TCRdb's D gene call, TRBD2, goes unchecked for lack of DNA. The CDR3 has 15 residues. Germline V gene data show CDR1 as SGHRS and CDR2 as YFSETQ.

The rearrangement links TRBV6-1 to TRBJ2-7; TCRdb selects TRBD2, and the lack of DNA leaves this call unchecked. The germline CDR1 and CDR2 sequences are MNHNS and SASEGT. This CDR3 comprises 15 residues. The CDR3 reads CASKPPGTSDYEQYF.

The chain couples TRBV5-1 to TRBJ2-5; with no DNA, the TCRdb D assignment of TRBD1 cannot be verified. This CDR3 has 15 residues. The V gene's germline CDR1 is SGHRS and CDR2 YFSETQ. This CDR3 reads CASSLWGASQETQYF. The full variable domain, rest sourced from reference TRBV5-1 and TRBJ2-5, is KAGVTQTPRYLIKTRGQQVTLSCSPISGHRSVSWYQQTPGQGLQFLFEYFSETQRNKGNFPGRFSGRQFSNSRSEMNVSTLELGDSALYLCASSLWGASQETQYFGPGTRLLVL.

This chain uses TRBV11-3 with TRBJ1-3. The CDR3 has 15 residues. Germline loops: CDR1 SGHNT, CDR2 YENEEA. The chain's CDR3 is CASSSDGSSGNTIYF.

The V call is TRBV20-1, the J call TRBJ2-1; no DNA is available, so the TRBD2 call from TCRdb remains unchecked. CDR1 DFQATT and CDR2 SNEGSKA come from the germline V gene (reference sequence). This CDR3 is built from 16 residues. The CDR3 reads CSARDPVRSGANEQFF.

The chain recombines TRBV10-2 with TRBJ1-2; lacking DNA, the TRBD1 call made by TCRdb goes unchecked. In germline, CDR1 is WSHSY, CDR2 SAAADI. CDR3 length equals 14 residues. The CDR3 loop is CASSERGRFYGYTF.